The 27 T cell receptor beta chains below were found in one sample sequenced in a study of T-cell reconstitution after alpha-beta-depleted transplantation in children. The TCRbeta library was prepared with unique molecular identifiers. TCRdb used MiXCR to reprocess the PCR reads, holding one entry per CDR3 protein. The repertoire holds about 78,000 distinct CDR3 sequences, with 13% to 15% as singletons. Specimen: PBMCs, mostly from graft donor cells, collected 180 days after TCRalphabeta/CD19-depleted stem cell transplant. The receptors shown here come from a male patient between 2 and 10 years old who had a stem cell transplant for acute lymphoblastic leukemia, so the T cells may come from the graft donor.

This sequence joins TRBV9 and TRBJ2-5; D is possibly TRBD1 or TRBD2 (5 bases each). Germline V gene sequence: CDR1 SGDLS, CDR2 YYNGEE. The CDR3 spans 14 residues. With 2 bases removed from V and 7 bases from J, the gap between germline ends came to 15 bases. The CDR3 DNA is TGTGCCAGCAGCGTCGGGACCCCCAGGGCGACCCAGTACTTC. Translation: CASSVGTPRATQYF.

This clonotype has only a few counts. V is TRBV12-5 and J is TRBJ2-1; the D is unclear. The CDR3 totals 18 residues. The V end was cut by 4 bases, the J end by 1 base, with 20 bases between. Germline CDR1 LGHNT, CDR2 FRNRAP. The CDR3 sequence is CASGSYLDPVRSYNEQFF. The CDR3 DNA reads TGTGCTAGTGGTTCCTACCTGGACCCCGTGAGGTCCTACAATGAGCAGTTCTTC.

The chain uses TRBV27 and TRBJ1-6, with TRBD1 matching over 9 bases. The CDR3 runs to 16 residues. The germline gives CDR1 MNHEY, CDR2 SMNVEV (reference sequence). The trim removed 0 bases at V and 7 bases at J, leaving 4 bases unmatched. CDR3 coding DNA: TGTGCCAGCAGTTTATCATACAGGGGGCTCAATTCACCCCTCCACTTT. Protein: CASSLSYRGLNSPLHF.

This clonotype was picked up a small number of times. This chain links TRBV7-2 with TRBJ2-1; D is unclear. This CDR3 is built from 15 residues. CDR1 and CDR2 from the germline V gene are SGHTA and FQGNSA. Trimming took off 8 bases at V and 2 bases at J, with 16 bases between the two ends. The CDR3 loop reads CASWFGPLTYNEQFF. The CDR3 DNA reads TGTGCCAGCTGGTTCGGACCGCTTACCTACAATGAGCAGTTCTTC.

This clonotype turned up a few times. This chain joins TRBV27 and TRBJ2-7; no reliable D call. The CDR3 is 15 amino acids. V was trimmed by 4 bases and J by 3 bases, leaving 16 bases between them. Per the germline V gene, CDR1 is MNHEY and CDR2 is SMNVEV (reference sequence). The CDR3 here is CASSCPVWSIYEQYF. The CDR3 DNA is TGTGCCAGCAGTTGCCCGGTTTGGAGCATCTACGAGCAGTACTTC.

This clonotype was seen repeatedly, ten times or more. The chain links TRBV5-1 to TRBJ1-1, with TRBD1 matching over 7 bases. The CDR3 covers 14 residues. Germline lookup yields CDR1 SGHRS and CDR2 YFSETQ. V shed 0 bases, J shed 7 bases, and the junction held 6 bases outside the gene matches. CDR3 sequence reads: CASSLEGAGLEAFF. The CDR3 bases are TGCGCCAGCAGCTTGGAGGGGGCAGGTCTTGAAGCTTTCTTT.

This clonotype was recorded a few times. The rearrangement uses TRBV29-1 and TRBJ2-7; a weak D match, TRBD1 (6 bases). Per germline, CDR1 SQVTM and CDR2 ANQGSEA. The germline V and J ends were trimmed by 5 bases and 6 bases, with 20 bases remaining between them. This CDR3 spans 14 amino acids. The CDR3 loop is CSVIPSDRNREQYF. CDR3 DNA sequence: TGCAGCGTTATTCCCTCAGACAGGAACCGCGAGCAGTACTTC.

The CDR3 loop is CAISRGSYEQYF. CDR3 bases: TGTGCCATCAGCAGGGGGTCCTACGAGCAGTACTTC. The V and J genes are TRBV10-3 and TRBJ2-7; 7 bases align to TRBD1. In germline, CDR1 is ENHRY, CDR2 SYGVKD. V lost 6 bases to trimming and J lost 1 base; unmatched junction nucleotides: 0. This CDR3 has 12 residues.

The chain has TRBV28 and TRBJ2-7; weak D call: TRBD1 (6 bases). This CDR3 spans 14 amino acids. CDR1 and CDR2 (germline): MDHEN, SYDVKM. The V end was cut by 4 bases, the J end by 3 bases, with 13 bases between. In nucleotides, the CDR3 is TGTGCCAGCAGTTGGGCAGGGGAAGGCTACGAGCAGTACTTC. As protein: CASSWAGEGYEQYF.

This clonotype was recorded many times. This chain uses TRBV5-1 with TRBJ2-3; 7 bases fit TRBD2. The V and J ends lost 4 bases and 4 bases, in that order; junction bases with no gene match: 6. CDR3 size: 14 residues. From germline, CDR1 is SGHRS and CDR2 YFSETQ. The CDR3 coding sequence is TGCGCCAGCAGCCCCCGGGGGAGGGCAGATACGCAGTATTTT. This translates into CASSPRGRADTQYF.

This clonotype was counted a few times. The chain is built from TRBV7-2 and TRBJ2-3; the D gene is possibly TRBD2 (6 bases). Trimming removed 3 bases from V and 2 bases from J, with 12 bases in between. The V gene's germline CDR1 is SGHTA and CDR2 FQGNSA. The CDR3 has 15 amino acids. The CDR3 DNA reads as TGTGCCAGCAGCTTGGGAGGAAGGGCCACAGATACGCAGTATTTT. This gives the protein CASSLGGRATDTQYF.

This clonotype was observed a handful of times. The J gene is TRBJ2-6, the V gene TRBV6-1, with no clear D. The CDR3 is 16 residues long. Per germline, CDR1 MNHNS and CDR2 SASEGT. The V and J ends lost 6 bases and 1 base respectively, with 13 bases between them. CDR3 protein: CASSQYRYSGANVLTF. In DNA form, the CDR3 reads TGTGCCAGCAGCCAATATAGATATTCTGGGGCCAACGTCCTGACTTTC.

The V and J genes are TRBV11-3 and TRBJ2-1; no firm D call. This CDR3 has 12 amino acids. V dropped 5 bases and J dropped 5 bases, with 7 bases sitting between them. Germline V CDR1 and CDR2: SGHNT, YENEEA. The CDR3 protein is CASSPRNNEQFF. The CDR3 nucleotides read TGTGCCAGCAGCCCAAGAAACAATGAGCAGTTCTTC.

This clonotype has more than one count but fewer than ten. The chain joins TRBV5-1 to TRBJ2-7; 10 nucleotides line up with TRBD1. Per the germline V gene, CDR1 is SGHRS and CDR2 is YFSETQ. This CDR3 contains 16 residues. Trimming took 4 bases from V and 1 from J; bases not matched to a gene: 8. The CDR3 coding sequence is TGCGCCAGCAGCGCCCGACAGGGGGCTTCTTCCTACGAGCAGTACTTC. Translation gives CASSARQGASSYEQYF. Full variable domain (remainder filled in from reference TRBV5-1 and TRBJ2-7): KAGVTQTPRYLIKTRGQQVTLSCSPISGHRSVSWYQQTPGQGLQFLFEYFSETQRNKGNFPGRFSGRQFSNSRSEMNVSTLELGDSALYLCASSARQGASSYEQYFGPGTRLTVT.

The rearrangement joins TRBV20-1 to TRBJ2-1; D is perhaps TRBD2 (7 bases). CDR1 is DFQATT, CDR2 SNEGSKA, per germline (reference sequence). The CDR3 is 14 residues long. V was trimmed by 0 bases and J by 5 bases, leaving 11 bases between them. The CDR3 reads CSAREGGGHNEQFF. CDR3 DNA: TGCAGTGCTAGAGAAGGCGGGGGCCACAATGAGCAGTTCTTC.

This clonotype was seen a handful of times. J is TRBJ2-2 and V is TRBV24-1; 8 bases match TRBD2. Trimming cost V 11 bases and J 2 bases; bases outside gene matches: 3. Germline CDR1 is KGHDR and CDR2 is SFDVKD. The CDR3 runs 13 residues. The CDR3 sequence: CASREGNTGELFF. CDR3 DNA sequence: TGTGCCAGTCGGGAGGGAAACACCGGGGAGCTGTTTTTT.

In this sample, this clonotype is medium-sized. Here the CDR3 DNA reads TGTGCCAGCAGCTGGACTTCTCTTAAAGAGACCCAGTACTTC. Translating it yields CASSWTSLKETQYF. J is TRBJ2-5 and V is TRBV7-9; the D gene is possibly TRBD2 (5 bases). The CDR3 is 14 amino acids. From germline, CDR1 is SEHNR and CDR2 FQNEAQ (reference sequence). Trimming removed 4 bases from V and 3 bases from J, with 12 bases in between.

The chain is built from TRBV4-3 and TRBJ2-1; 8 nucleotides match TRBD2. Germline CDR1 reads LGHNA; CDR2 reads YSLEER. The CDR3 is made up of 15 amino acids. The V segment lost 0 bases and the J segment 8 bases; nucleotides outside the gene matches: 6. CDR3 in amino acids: CASSQDRTSWDEQFF. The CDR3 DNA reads TGCGCCAGCAGCCAAGATCGGACTAGCTGGGATGAGCAGTTCTTC.

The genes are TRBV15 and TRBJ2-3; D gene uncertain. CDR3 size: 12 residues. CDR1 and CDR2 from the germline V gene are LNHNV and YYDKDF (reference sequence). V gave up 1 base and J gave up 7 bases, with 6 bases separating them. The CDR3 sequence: CATSRVGHTQYF. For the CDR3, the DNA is TGTGCCACCAGCAGAGTAGGGCATACGCAGTATTTT.

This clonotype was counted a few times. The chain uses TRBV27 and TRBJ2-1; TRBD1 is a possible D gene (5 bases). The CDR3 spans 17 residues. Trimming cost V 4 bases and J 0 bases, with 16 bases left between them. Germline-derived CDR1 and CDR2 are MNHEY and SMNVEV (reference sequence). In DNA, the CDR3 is TGTGCCAGCAGTTCCGCATTGACAGTGCACTCCTACAATGAGCAGTTCTTC. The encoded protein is CASSSALTVHSYNEQFF.

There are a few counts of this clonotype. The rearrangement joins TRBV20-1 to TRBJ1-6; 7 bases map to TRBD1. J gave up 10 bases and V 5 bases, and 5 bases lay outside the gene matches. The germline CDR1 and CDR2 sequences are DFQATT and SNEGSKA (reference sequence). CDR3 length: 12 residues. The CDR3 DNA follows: TGCAGTGCTCGACAGGGAGGATCACCCCTCCACTTT. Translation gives CSARQGGSPLHF.

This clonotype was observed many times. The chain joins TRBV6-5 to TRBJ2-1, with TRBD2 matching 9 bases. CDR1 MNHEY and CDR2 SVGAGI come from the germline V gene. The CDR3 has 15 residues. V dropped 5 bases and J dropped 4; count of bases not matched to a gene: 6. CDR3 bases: TGTGCCAGCAGTCCACTAGCGGGTTCTTACAATGAGCAGTTCTTC. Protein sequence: CASSPLAGSYNEQFF.

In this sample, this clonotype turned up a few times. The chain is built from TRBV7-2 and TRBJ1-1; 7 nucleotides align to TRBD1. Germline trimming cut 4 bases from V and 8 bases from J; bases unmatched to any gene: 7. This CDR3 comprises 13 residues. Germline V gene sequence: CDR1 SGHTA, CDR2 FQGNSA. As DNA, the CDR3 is TGTGCCAGCAGCTCACAGGGGATGATAGAAGCTTTCTTT. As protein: CASSSQGMIEAFF.

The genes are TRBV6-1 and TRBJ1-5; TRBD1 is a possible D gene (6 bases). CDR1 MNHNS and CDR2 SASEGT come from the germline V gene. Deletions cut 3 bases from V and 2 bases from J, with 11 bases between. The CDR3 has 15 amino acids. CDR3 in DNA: TGTGCCAGCAGTGACTACAGGGCGGGCAATCAGCCCCAGCATTTT. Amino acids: CASSDYRAGNQPQHF.

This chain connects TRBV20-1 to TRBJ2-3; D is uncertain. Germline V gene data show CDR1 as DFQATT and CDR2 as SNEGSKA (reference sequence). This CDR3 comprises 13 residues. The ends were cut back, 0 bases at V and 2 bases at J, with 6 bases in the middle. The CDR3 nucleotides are TGCAGTGCTAGAGATCCCCTCACAGATACGCAGTATTTT. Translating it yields CSARDPLTDTQYF.

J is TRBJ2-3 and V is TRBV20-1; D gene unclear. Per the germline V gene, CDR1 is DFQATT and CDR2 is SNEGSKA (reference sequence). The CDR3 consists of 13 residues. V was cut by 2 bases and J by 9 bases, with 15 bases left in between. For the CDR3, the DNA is TGCAGTGCTAGACTCCAGCCGTTTGGGACGCAGTATTTT. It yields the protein CSARLQPFGTQYF.

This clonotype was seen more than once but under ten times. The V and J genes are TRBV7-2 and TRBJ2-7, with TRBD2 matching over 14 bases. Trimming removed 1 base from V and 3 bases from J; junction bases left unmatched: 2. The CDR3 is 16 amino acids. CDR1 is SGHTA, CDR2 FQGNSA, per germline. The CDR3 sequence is CASSLGGLAGVYEQYF. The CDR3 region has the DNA TGTGCCAGCAGCTTAGGGGGACTAGCGGGAGTCTACGAGCAGTACTTC.